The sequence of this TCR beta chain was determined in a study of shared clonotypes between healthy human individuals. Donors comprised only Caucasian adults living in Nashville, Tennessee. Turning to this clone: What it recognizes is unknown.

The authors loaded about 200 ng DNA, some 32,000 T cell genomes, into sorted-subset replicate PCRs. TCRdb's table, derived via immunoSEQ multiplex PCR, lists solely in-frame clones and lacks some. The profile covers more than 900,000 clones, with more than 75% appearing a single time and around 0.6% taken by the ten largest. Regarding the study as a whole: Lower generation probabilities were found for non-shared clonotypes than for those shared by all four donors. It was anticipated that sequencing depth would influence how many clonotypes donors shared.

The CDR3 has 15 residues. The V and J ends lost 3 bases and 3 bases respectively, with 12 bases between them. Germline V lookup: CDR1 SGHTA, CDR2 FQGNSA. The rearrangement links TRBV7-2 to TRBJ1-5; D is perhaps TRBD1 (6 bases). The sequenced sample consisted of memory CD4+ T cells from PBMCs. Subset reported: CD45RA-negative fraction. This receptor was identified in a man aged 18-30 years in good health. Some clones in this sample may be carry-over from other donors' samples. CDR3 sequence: CASSFLTGANQPQHF. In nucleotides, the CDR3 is TGTGCCAGCAGCTTCTTGACAGGCGCCAATCAGCCCCAGCATTTT.